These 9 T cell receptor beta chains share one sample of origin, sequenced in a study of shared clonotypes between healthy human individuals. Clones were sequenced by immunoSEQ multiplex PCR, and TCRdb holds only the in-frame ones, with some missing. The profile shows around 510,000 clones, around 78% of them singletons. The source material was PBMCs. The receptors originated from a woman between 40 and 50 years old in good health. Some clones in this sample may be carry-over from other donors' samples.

The CDR3 sequence: CASSLTRSSYNEQFF. The CDR3 DNA reads TGTGCCAGCAGCTTAACCCGAAGCTCCTACAATGAGCAGTTCTTC. The rearrangement joins TRBV7-3 to TRBJ2-1; D is unresolved. Germline V lookup: CDR1 SGHTA, CDR2 FQGTGA. This CDR3 is 15 amino acids long. The V and J ends lost 0 bases and 0 bases respectively, with 6 bases between them.

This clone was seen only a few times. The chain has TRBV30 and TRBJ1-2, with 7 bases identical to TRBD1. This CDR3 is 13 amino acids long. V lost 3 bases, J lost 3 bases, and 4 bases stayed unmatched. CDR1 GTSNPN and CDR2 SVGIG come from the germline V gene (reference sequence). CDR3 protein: CAWRSGGDYGYTF. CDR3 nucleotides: TGTGCCTGGAGATCAGGGGGGGACTATGGCTACACCTTC.

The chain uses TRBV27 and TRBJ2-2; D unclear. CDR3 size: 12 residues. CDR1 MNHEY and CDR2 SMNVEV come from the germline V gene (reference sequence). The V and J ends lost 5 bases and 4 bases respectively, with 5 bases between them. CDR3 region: CASSPITGELFF. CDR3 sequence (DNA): TGTGCCAGCAGTCCGATCACCGGGGAGCTGTTTTTT.

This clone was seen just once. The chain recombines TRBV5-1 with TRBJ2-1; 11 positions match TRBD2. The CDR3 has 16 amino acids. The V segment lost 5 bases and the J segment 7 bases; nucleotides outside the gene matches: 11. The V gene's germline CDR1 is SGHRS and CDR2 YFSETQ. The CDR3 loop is CASSFLAGGARNEQFF. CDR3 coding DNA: TGCGCCAGCAGTTTCCTAGCGGGAGGCGCAAGAAATGAGCAGTTCTTC. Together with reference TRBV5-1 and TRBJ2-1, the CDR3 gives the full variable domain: KAGVTQTPRYLIKTRGQQVTLSCSPISGHRSVSWYQQTPGQGLQFLFEYFSETQRNKGNFPGRFSGRQFSNSRSEMNVSTLELGDSALYLCASSFLAGGARNEQFFGPGTRLTVL.

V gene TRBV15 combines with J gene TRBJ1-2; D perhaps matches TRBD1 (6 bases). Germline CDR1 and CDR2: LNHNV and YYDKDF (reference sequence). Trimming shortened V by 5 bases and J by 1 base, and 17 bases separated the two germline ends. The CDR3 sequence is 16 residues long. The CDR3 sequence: CATSLDGLQGNYGYTF. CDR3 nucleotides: TGTGCCACCAGCCTCGACGGGTTACAGGGTAACTATGGCTACACCTTC.

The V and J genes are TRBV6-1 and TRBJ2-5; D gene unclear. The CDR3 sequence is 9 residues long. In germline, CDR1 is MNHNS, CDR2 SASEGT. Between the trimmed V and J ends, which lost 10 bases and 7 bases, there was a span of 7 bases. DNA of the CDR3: TGTGCCACCAGAGGGACCCAGTACTTC. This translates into CATRGTQYF.

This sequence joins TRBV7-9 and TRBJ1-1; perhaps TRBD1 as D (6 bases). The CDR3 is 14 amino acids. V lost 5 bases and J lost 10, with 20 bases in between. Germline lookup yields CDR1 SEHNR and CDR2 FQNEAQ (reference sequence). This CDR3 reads CASSPRDTLQVAFF. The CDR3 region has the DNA TGTGCCAGCAGCCCCCGGGACACCTTACAGGTAGCTTTCTTT. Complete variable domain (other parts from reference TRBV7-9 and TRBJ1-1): DTGVSQNPRHKITKRGQNVTFRCDPISEHNRLYWYRQTLGQGPEFLTYFQNEAQLEKSRLLSDRFSAERPKGSFSTLEIQRTEQGDSAMYLCASSPRDTLQVAFFGQGTRLTVV.

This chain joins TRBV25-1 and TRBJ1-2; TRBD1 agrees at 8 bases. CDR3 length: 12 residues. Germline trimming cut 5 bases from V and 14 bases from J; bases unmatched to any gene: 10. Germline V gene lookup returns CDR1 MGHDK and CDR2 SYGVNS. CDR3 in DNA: TGTGCCAGCAGTTTTATGACAGGGGCGAAAACCTTC. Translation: CASSFMTGAKTF.

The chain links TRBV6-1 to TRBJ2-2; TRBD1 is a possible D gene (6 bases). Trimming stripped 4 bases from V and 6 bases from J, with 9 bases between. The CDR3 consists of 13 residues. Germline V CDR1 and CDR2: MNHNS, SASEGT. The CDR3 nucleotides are TGTGCCAGCAGTGTCAGGGGTTCCGGGGAGCTGTTTTTT. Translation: CASSVRGSGELFF.